These 22 T cell receptor beta chains were all obtained from the same sample, sequenced in a study of human T cells and chemical hapten exposure. TCRdb called the RACE reads again in MiXCR, with one record for every CDR3 protein. Seen here are 50,000 to 60,000 distinct CDR3 sequences, 12% observed once, and the top ten hold around 2.4%. The time point: patch test 3, about 24 weeks after DPC sensitization. As to treatment: therapeutic diphenylcyclopropenone sensitization with weekly scalp DPC. The input for sequencing was whole blood, taken in connection with sensitization to the hapten diphenylcyclopropenone (DPC). These receptors all come from a young man with alopecia areata. Some clones in this sample may be carry-over from other donors' samples.

This clonotype was detected many times. The gene calls are TRBV3-1 and TRBJ1-1; D not resolved. V was shortened by 2 bases and J by 6 bases, with 13 bases between the two germline ends. This CDR3 has 14 residues. The V gene's germline CDR1 is LGHDT and CDR2 YNNKEL (reference sequence). CDR3 coding DNA: TGTGCCAGCAGCCAACCCGGAGGTGGGGCTGAAGCTTTCTTT. This encodes CASSQPGGGAEAFF.

V and J are TRBV7-6 and TRBJ1-1; tentatively, D is TRBD1 (6 bases). V dropped 5 bases and J dropped 2 bases, with 12 bases sitting between them. The CDR3 extends over 14 amino acids. Germline lookup yields CDR1 SGHVS and CDR2 FNYEAQ. The CDR3 protein is CASSIRGANTEAFF. The CDR3 DNA sequence: TGTGCCAGCAGCATCCGGGGGGCCAACACTGAAGCTTTCTTT.

This clonotype occurred a few times. The chain combines TRBV6-2 or TRBV6-3 with TRBJ1-5; D perhaps matches TRBD1 (5 bases). This CDR3 is built from 12 residues. V gave up 4 bases and J gave up 7 bases, with 8 bases separating them. Germline V gives CDR1 MNHEY, CDR2 SVGEGT. As DNA, the CDR3 is TGTGCCAGCAGTTCTTGGGGCCAGCCCCAGCATTTT. Its protein is CASSSWGQPQHF.

In the case of this clonotype: A much larger clone lies one base from this, so it may be a read error. The chain carries TRBV6-1 and TRBJ2-7; D gene unclear. In germline, CDR1 is MNHNS, CDR2 SASEGT. The CDR3 runs 15 residues. The V gene lost 0 bases and the J gene lost 0 bases, with 9 bases spanning the gap. The CDR3 is CASSEAAAFSYEQYF. The DNA of the CDR3 is TGTGCCAGCAGTGAAGCTGCAGCCTTCTCCTACGAGCAGTACTTC.

The rearrangement links TRBV11-2 to TRBJ2-2; D assignment may be TRBD1 or TRBD2 (6 bases each). The V and J ends lost 8 bases and 7 bases respectively, with 20 bases between them. Germline V gives CDR1 SGHAT, CDR2 FQNNGV. The CDR3 is made up of 15 amino acids. The CDR3 nucleotides are TGTGCCAGCCGGAACGGGGGCACCACGCGCGGGGAGCTGTTTTTT. Its translation is CASRNGGTTRGELFF.

The table lists this clonotype with many counts. This chain connects TRBV10-3 to TRBJ1-1; D unclear. This CDR3 has 13 residues. Germline loops: CDR1 ENHRY, CDR2 SYGVKD. The V end lost 0 bases, the J end lost 0 bases, and 2 bases lay between the germline ends. CDR3 DNA: TGTGCCATCAGTGAGTCAGTGAACACTGAAGCTTTCTTT. It specifies CAISESVNTEAFF.

This clonotype was recorded many times. The chain joins TRBV12-3 or TRBV12-4 to TRBJ2-5; a possible D gene is TRBD1 (6 bases). This CDR3 is 15 amino acids long. Trimming left V 8 bases short and J 3 bases short, with 19 bases between. The CDR3 DNA sequence: TGTGCCAGCGCTCCTAGAAGGGGGATTGAAGAGACCCAGTACTTC. Translation gives CASAPRRGIEETQYF.

This clonotype was recorded a few times. The chain couples TRBV20-1 to TRBJ1-5; 7 bases are shared with TRBD1. The CDR3 consists of 13 residues. With 4 bases clipped from V and 1 base from J, the junction kept 1 base outside the gene matches. Germline assignment: CDR1 DFQATT and CDR2 SNEGSKA (reference sequence). The CDR3 loop reads CSAKGQSNQPQHF. In DNA, the CDR3 is TGCAGTGCTAAGGGACAGAGCAATCAGCCCCAGCATTTT.

At least ten counts were recorded for this clonotype. This sequence joins TRBV6-2 or TRBV6-3 and TRBJ2-2; D is uncertain. Per the germline V gene, CDR1 is MNHEY and CDR2 is SVGEGT. Trimming removed 2 bases at V and 3 bases at J, with 4 bases between. This CDR3 is 13 amino acids long. The CDR3 loop reads CASSYVYTGELFF. The CDR3 bases are TGTGCCAGCAGTTACGTTTACACCGGGGAGCTGTTTTTT.

The chain uses TRBV11-2 and TRBJ1-1; D is unclear. Germline V gene lookup returns CDR1 SGHAT and CDR2 FQNNGV. The CDR3 consists of 15 residues. V was clipped by 0 bases and J by 5 bases, with 13 bases between them. The DNA for the CDR3 is TGTGCCAGCAGCTTAGACCCGAGCGAGTGGACTGAAGCTTTCTTT. Translation: CASSLDPSEWTEAFF.

This clonotype was recorded at least ten times. This chain links TRBV6-1 with TRBJ1-5; 7 nucleotides match TRBD1. Losses at the gene ends were 7 bases for V and 2 bases for J; bases not matched to a gene: 11. Germline V CDR1 and CDR2: MNHNS, SASEGT. The CDR3 runs to 16 residues. The CDR3 DNA reads TGTGCCAGCAATACCGGGACAGCTAGTGGCAATCAGCCCCAGCATTTT. This sequence encodes CASNTGTASGNQPQHF.

The sample holds a few counts of this clonotype. The chain employs TRBV15 and TRBJ2-7; 8 positions agree with TRBD1. Trimming at V came to 0 bases and at J to 1 base, leaving 2 bases not matched to a gene. Germline lookup yields CDR1 LNHNV and CDR2 YYDKDF (reference sequence). The CDR3 sequence is 15 residues long. The CDR3 here is CATSRDRGRSYEQYF. As DNA, the CDR3 is TGTGCCACCAGCAGAGACAGGGGGCGATCCTACGAGCAGTACTTC. The full variable domain, rest sourced from reference TRBV15 and TRBJ2-7, is DAMVIQNPRYQVTQFGKPVTLSCSQTLNHNVMYWYQQKSSQAPKLLFHYYDKDFNNEADTPDNFQSRRPNTSFCFLDIRSPGLGDTAMYLCATSRDRGRSYEQYFGPGTRLTVT.

At least ten counts were recorded for this clonotype. V gene TRBV28 combines with J gene TRBJ1-6; D is ambiguous. Germline lookup yields CDR1 MDHEN and CDR2 SYDVKM. The germline V and J ends were trimmed by 6 bases and 5 bases, with 5 bases remaining between them. This CDR3 contains 12 residues. The CDR3 here is CASRDNNSPLHF. CDR3 DNA sequence: TGTGCCAGCAGAGATAATAATTCACCCCTCCACTTT.

The chain recombines TRBV7-2 with TRBJ2-5, with D hard to call. V shed 2 bases and J shed 5 bases, with 18 bases lying between them. CDR1 is SGHTA and CDR2 is FQGNSA in the germline V gene. The CDR3 length is 16 residues. The CDR3 nucleotides are TGTGCCAGCAGCTTACCCATCATGGCAGGTCATGAGACCCAGTACTTC. Translated: CASSLPIMAGHETQYF.

This clonotype was observed a handful of times. This sequence joins TRBV18 and TRBJ1-4, with D perhaps TRBD1 (5 bases). The CDR3 spans 17 residues. The V and J ends lost 4 bases and 4 bases respectively, with 19 bases between them. CDR1 and CDR2 from the germline V gene are KGHSH and LQKENI. Here the CDR3 DNA reads TGTGCCAGCTCACGCTTGGACCAGGGTATACTTAATGAAAAACTGTTTTTT. This codes for CASSRLDQGILNEKLFF.

In this sample, this clonotype turned up many times. The chain is built from TRBV11-1 and TRBJ2-2; tentatively, D is TRBD1 (5 bases). The germline V and J ends were trimmed by 5 bases and 1 base, with 14 bases remaining between them. The CDR3 is 16 residues long. CDR1 SGHAT and CDR2 FQDESV come from the germline V gene (reference sequence). The CDR3 protein is CASSRNRGQNTGELFF. The CDR3 nucleotides are TGTGCCAGCAGCAGAAACAGAGGACAGAACACCGGGGAGCTGTTTTTT. The variable domain in full, completed from reference TRBV11-1 and TRBJ2-2, reads EAEVAQSPRYKITEKSQAVAFWCDPISGHATLYWYRQILGQGPELLVQFQDESVVDDSQLPKDRFSAERLKGVDSTLKIQPAELGDSAMYLCASSRNRGQNTGELFFGEGSRLTVL.

This clonotype has at least ten counts. One junction end does not reproduce the germline sequence, and a read error may be involved. The genes are TRBV6-2 or TRBV6-3 and TRBJ2-6; a possible D gene is TRBD2 (6 bases). CDR3 length: 18 amino acids. Looked up from germline, CDR1 is MNHEY and CDR2 is SVGEGT. CDR3 nucleotide sequence: TGTGCCAGCAGTTACCGCGGGGCCCGATCCTCTGGGGCCAACGTCCTGATTTTC. This translates into CASSYRGARSSGANVLIF.

V is TRBV28 and J is TRBJ2-3; possible D gene TRBD2, 5 bases. Germline-derived CDR1 and CDR2 are MDHEN and SYDVKM. The CDR3 sequence is 15 residues long. Trimming pared 1 base from V and 2 bases from J, leaving 10 bases between. The CDR3 here is CASSLFGGSTDTQYF. For the CDR3, the DNA is TGTGCCAGCAGTTTATTCGGCGGGTCCACAGATACGCAGTATTTT.

This clonotype was observed a handful of times. The chain links TRBV5-6 to TRBJ2-1, with D perhaps TRBD2 (6 bases). CDR1 is SGHDT, CDR2 YYEEEE, per germline. The CDR3 consists of 15 residues. Between the trimmed V and J ends, which lost 2 bases and 4 bases, there was a span of 13 bases. CDR3 in DNA: TGTGCCAGCAGCTTTTGGACTATCTTATACAATGAGCAGTTCTTC. Translation: CASSFWTILYNEQFF.

This chain uses TRBV14 with TRBJ2-7; TRBD1 aligns across 7 bases. Germline CDR1 reads SGHDN; CDR2 reads FVKESK. V was pared by 4 bases and J by 2 bases, with 8 bases of the junction left unmatched. This CDR3 has 15 residues. Here the CDR3 reads CASSRRQGVPYEQYF. The CDR3 DNA reads TGTGCCAGCAGCCGGAGACAGGGAGTCCCCTACGAGCAGTACTTC.

This clonotype was recorded a few times. The CDR3 nucleotides read TGTGCCAGCAATAGACAGGGACCCAACACTGAAGCTTTCTTT. Amino acids: CASNRQGPNTEAFF. This rearrangement joins TRBV27 to TRBJ1-1; 7 bases fit TRBD1. Germline CDR1 MNHEY, CDR2 SMNVEV (reference sequence). This CDR3 comprises 14 residues. Unmatched junction bases numbered 7, after V lost 7 bases and J lost 2 bases.

The CDR3 DNA reads as TGTGCCATCAGGGAGACAGGTACTAATGAAAAACTGTTTTTT. Protein: CAIRETGTNEKLFF. J is TRBJ1-4 and V is TRBV10-3, with D possibly TRBD1 on 6 matching bases. V lost 6 bases and J lost 2, with 10 bases in between. CDR1 and CDR2 (germline): ENHRY, SYGVKD. The CDR3 spans 14 residues.